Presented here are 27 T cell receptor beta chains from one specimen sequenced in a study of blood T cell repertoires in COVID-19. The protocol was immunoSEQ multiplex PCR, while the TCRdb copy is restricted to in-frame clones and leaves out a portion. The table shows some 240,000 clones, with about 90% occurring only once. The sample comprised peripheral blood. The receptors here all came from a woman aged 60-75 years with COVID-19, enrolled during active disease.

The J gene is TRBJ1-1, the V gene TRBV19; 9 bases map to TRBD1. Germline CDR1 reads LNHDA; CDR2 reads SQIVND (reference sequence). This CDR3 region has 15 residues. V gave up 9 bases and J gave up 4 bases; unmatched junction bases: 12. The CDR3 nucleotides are TGTGCCAGCAACTGGGGACAGGGTTTGAGCACTGAAGCTTTCTTT. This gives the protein CASNWGQGLSTEAFF.

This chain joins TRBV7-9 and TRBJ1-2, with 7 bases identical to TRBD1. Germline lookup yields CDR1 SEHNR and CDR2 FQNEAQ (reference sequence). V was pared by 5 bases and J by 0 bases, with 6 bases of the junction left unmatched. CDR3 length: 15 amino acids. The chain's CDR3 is CASSLDREANYGYTF. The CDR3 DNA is TGTGCCAGCAGCCTAGACAGGGAAGCTAACTATGGCTACACCTTC.

The CDR3 loop reads CASSQDTTSLPSGNTIYF. The DNA of the CDR3 is TGCGCCAGCAGCCAAGATACGACAAGCCTCCCCTCTGGAAACACCATATATTTT. The J gene is TRBJ1-3, the V gene TRBV4-1; D gene unclear. The germline gives CDR1 MGHRA, CDR2 YSYEKL. The CDR3 consists of 18 residues. The V end was cut by 0 bases, the J end by 0 bases, with 15 bases between.

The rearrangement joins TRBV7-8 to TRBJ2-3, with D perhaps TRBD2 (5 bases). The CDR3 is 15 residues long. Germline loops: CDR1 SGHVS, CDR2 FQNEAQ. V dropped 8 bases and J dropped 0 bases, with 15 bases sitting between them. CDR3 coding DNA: TGTGCCAGCTCGATAGAGGGCAGAAGCACAGATACGCAGTATTTT. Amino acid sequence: CASSIEGRSTDTQYF.

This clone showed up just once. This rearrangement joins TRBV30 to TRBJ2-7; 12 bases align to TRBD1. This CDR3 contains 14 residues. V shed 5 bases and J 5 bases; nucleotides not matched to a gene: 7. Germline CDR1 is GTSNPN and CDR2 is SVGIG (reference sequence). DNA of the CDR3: TGTGCCTGGGCCTCCGGGACAGGGGGCAACGAGCAGTACTTC. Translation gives CAWASGTGGNEQYF.

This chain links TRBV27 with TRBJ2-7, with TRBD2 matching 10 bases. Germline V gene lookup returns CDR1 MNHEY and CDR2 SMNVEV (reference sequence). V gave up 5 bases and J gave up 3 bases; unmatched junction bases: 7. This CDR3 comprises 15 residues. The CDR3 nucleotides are TGTGCCAGCAGTATAGCGGGGGGCATAGTCTACGAGCAGTACTTC. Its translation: CASSIAGGIVYEQYF.

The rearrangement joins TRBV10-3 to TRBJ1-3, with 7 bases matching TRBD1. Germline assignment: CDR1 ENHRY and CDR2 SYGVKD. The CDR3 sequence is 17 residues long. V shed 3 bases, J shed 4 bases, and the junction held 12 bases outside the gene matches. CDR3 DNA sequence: TGTGCCATCAGTGACCCCCCGGAGGGGGCGCGAGGAAACACCATATATTTT. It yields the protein CAISDPPEGARGNTIYF.

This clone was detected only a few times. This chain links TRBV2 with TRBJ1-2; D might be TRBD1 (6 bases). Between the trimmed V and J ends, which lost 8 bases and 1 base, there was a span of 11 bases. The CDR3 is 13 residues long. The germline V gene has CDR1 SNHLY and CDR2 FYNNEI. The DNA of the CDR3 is TGTGCCAGCGCAGGGGCCATTAACTATGGCTACACCTTC. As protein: CASAGAINYGYTF.

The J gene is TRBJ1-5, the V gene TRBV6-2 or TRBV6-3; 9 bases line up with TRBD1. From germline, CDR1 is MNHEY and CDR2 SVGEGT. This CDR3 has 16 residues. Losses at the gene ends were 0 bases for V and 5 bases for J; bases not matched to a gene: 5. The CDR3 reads CASSYSTGGWDQPQHF. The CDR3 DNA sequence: TGTGCCAGCAGTTACTCGACAGGGGGATGGGATCAGCCCCAGCATTTT.

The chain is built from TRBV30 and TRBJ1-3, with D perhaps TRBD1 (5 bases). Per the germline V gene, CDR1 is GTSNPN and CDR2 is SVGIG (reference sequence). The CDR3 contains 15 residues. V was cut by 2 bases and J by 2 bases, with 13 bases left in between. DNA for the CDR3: TGTGCCTGGAGTCAGGGCGGGGGACCTGGAAACACCATATATTTT. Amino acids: CAWSQGGGPGNTIYF.

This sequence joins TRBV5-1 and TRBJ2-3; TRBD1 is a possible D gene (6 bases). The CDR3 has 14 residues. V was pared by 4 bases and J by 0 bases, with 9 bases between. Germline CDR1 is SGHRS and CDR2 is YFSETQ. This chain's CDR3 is CASSTDRSTDTQYF. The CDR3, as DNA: TGCGCCAGCAGCACGGACAGAAGCACAGATACGCAGTATTTT.

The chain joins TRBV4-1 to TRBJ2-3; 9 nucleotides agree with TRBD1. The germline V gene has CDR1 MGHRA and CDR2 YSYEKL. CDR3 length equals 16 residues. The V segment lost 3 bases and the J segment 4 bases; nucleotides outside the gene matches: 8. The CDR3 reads CASSQGHRGPADTQYF. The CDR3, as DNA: TGCGCCAGCAGCCAGGGACACAGGGGGCCGGCAGATACGCAGTATTTT.

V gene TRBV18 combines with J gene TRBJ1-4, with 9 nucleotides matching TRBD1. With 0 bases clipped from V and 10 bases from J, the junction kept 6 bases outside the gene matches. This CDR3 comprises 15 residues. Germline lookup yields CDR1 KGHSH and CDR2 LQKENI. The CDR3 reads CASSPPGTGSGKLFF. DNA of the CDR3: TGTGCCAGCTCACCACCAGGGACAGGGTCGGGAAAACTGTTTTTT.

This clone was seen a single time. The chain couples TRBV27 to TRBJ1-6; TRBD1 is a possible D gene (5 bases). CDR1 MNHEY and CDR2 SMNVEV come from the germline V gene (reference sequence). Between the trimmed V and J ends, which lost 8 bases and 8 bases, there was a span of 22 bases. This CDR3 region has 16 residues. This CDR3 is CASGPGTTRRHSPLHF. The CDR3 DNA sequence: TGTGCCAGCGGCCCCGGGACTACGAGGAGGCATTCACCCCTCCACTTT.

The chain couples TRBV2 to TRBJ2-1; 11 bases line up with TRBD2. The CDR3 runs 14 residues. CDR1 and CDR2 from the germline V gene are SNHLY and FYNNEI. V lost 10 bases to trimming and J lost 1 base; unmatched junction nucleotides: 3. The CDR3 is CATASGGSYNEQFF. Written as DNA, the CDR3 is TGTGCCACAGCTAGCGGGGGGTCCTACAATGAGCAGTTCTTC.

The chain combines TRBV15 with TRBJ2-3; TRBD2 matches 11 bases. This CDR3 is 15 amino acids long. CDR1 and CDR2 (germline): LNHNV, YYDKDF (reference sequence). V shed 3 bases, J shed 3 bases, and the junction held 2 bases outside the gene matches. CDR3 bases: TGTGCCACCAGCAGGGGACTAGCGGAAACAGATACGCAGTATTTT. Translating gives CATSRGLAETDTQYF.

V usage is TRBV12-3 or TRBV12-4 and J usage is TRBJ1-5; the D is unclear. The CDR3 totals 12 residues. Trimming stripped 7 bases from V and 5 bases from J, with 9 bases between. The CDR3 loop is CASTGYDQPQHF. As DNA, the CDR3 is TGTGCCAGCACGGGATACGATCAGCCCCAGCATTTT.

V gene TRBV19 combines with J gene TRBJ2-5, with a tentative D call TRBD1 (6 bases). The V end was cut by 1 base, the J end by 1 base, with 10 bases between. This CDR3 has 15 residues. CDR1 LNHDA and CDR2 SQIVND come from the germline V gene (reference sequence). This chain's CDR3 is CASSIGGQLQETQYF. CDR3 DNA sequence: TGTGCCAGTAGTATAGGAGGACAGCTCCAAGAGACCCAGTACTTC.

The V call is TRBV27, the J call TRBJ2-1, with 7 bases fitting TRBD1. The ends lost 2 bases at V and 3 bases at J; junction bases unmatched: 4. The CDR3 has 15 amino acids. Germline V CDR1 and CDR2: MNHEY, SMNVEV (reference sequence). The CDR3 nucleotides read TGTGCCAGCAGTTTAGCAGGGGGTCTCTACAATGAGCAGTTCTTC. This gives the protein CASSLAGGLYNEQFF.

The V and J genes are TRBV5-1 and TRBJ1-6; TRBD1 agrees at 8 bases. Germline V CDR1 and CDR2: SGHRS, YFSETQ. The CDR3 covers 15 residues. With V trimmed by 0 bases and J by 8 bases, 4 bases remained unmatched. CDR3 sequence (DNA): TGCGCCAGCAGCTTGGCCGGACAGGGTTATTCACCCCTCCACTTT. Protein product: CASSLAGQGYSPLHF.

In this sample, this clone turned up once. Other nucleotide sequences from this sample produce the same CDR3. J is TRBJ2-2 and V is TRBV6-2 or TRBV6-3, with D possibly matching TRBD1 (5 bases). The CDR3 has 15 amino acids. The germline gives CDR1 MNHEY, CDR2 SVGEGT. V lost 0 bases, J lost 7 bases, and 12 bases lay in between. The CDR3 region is CASSYSSGAVGELFF. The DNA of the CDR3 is TGTGCCAGCAGTTACTCGAGTGGGGCGGTCGGGGAGCTGTTTTTT.

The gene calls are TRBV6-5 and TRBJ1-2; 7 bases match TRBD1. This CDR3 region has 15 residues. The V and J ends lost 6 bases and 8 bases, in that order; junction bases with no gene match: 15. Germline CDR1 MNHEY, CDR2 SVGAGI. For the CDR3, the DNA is TGTGCCAGCAGCCCGGACTACAGGGGAGTAGGGGGCTACACCTTC. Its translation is CASSPDYRGVGGYTF.

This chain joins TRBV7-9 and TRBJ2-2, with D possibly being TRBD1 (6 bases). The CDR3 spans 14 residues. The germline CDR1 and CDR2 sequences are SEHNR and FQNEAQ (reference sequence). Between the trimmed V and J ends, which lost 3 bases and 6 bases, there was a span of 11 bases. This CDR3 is CASSFYRAAGELFF. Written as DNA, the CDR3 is TGTGCCAGCAGCTTCTACAGGGCGGCCGGGGAGCTGTTTTTT.

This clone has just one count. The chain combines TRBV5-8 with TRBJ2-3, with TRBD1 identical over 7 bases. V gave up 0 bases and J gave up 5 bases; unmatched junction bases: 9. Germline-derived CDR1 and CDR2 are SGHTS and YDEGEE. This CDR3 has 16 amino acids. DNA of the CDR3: TGTGCCAGCAGCTTGGGCCGAGGGGGCGCGGGAGATACGCAGTATTTT. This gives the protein CASSLGRGGAGDTQYF.

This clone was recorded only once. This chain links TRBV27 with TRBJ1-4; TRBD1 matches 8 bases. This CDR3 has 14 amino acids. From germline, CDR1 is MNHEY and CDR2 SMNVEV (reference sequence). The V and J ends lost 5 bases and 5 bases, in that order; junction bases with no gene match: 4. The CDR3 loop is CASSQWTGNEKLFF. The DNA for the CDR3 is TGTGCCAGCAGTCAGTGGACAGGGAATGAAAAACTGTTTTTT.

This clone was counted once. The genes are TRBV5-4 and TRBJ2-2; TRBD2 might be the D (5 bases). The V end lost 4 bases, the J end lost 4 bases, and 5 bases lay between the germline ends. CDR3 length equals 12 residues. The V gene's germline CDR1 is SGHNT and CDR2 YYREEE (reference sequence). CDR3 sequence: CASSGSTGELFF. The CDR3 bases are TGTGCCAGCAGCGGGAGCACCGGGGAGCTGTTTTTT.

The CDR3 spells CASSQLRVGRILGSTEAFF. CDR3 DNA sequence: TGTGCCAGCAGCCAACTTCGGGTAGGACGGATCCTAGGGAGTACTGAAGCTTTCTTT. The rearrangement joins TRBV14 to TRBJ1-1; D ambiguous. There are 19 residues in the CDR3. Germline V CDR1 and CDR2: SGHDN, FVKESK. Trimming pared 2 bases from V and 5 bases from J, leaving 27 bases between.